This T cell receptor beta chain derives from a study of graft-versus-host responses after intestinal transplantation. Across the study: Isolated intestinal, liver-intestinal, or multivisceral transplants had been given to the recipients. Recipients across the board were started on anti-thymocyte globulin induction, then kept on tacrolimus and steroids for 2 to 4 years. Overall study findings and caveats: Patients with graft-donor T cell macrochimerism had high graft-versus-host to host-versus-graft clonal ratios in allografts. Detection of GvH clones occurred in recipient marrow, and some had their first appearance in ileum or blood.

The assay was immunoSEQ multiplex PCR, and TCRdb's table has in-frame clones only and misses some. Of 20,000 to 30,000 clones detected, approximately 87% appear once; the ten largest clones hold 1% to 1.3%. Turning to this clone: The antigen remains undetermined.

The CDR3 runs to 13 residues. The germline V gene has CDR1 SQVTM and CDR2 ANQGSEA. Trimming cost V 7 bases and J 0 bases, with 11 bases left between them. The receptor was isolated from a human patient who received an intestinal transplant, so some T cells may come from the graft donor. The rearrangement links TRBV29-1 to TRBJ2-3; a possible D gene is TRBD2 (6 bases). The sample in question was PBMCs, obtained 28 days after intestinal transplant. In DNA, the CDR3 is TGCAGCGGGGGACTTTCTAGCACAGATACGCAGTATTTT. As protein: CSGGLSSTDTQYF.